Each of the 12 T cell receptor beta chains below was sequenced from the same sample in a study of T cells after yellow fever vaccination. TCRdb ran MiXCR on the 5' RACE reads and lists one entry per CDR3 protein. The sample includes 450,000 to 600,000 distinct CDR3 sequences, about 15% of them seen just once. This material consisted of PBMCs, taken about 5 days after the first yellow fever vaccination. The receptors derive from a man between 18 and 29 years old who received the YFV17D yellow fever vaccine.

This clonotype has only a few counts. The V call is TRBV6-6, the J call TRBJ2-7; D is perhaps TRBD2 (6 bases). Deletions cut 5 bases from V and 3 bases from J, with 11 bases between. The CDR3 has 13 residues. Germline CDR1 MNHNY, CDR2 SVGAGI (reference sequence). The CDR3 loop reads CASSRQRVYEQYV. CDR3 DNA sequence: TGTGCCAGCAGTCGCCAGCGGGTCTACGAGCAGTACGTC.

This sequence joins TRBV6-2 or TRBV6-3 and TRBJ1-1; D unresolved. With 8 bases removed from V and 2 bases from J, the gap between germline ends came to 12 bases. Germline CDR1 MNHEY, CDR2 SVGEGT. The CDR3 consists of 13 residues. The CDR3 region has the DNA TGTGCCAGCTTGTATAACAGAAACACTGAAGCTTTCTTT. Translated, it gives CASLYNRNTEAFF.

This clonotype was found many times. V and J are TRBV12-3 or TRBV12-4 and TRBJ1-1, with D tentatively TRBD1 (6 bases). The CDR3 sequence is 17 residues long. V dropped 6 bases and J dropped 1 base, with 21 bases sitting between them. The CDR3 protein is CASRPTRGSNQNTEAFF. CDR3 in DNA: TGTGCCAGCAGACCGACCAGGGGCAGCAACCAGAACACTGAAGCTTTCTTT.

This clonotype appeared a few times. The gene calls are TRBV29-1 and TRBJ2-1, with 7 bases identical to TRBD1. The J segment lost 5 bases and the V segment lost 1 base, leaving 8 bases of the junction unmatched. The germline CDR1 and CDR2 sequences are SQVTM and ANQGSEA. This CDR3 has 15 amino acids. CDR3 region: CSVEGLGTENNEQFF. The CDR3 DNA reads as TGCAGCGTTGAAGGGTTGGGGACAGAAAACAATGAGCAGTTCTTC.

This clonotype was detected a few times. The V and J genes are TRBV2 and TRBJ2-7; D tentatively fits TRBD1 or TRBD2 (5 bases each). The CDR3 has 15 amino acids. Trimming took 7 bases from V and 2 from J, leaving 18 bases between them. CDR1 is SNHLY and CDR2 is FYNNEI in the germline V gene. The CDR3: CASTRSGTVTYEQYF. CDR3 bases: TGTGCCAGCACCAGGTCAGGGACCGTTACCTACGAGCAGTACTTC.

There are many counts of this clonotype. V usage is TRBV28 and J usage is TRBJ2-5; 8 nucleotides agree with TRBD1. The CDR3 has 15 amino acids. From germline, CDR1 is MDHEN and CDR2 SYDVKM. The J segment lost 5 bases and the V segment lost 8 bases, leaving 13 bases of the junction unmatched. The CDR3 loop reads CASGSRGLSRETQYF. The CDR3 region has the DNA TGTGCCAGCGGCTCCAGGGGGCTATCCAGGGAGACCCAGTACTTC.

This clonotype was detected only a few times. CDR3 DNA: TGTGCCACCTCCAAACAGGGAAACACCATATATTTT. Amino acid sequence: CATSKQGNTIYF. The chain employs TRBV6-6 and TRBJ1-3; D is unresolved. The ends were cut back, 10 bases at V and 4 bases at J, with 11 bases in the middle. The length of the CDR3 is 12 residues. In germline, CDR1 is MNHNY, CDR2 SVGAGI (reference sequence).

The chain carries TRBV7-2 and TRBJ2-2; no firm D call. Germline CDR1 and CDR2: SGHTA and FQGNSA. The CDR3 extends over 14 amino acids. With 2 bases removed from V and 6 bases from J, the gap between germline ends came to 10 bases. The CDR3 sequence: CASSLRRVAGELFF. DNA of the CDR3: TGTGCCAGCAGCTTACGTCGGGTAGCCGGGGAGCTGTTTTTT.

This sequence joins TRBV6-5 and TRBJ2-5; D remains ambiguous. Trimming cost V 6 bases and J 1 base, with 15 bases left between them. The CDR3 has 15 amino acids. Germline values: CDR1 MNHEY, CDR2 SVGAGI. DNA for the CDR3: TGTGCCAGCAGCTACCCTTTATCGTCCCAAGAGACCCAGTACTTC. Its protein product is CASSYPLSSQETQYF.

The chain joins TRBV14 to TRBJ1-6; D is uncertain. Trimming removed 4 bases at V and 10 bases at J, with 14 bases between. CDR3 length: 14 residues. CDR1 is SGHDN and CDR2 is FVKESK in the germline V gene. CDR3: CASSLRLLPSPLHF. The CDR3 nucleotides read TGTGCCAGCAGCCTTCGGTTGCTGCCCTCACCCCTCCACTTT.

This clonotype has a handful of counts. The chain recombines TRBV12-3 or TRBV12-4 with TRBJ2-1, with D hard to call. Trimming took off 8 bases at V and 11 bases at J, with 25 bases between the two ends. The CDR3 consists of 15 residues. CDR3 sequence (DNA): TGTGCCAGCGGTAACCCAACTTCTTCCAGGAGTAAGCAGTTCTTC. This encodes CASGNPTSSRSKQFF.

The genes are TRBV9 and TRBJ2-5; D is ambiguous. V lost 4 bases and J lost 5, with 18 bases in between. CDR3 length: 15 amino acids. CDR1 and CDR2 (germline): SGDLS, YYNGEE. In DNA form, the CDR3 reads TGTGCCAGCAGCCCCGACCTCCTACGGGCGGAGACCCAGTACTTC. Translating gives CASSPDLLRAETQYF. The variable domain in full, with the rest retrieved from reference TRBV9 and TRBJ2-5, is DSGVTQTPKHLITATGQRVTLRCSPRSGDLSVYWYQQSLDQGLQFLIQYYNGEERAKGNILERFSAQQFPDLHSELNLSSLELGDSALYFCASSPDLLRAETQYFGPGTRLLVL.